These 14 T cell receptor beta chains share one sample of origin, sequenced in a study of CD8+ T cells in alopecia areata. Reverse transcribed after extraction, RNA yielded cDNA as the sequencing template. Sequencing used immunoSEQ multiplex PCR; TCRdb keeps in-frame clones, though not all of them. Altogether 200,000 to 300,000 clones were found in the sample, and no singletons occur. On the basis of CD4, CD8alpha, NKG2D, NKG2ACE and other markers, pooled cutaneous lymph node cells were sorted. Material: CD4+ T cells sorted from a lymph node. Every receptor here comes from a C3H/HeJ mouse with alopecia areata. The strain's MHC: H2-k.

In its sample, this clone was seen a few times. Any gene name here is a mouse gene name. The sequenced fragment ends 4 residues before the CDR3 boundary, so the rest is inferred from the germline J gene. Other DNA variants within this sample encode the same CDR3. J is TRBJ2-1 and V is TRBV31; tentatively, D is TRBD2 (6 bases). V lost 0 bases to trimming and J lost 1 base, with 7 bases between them. The CDR3 has 14 amino acids. Germline V gene sequence: CDR1 GKSSPN, CDR2 SITVG. The CDR3 bases that were read are TGTGCCTGGAGTCTAACTGGGAACTATGCT. This encodes CAWSLTGNYA. The complete CDR3 sequence is CAWSLTGNYAEQFF.

In regard to this clone: Genes and germline come from the mouse. The read gets to within 4 residues of the CDR3 end, and the germline J gene fills in the rest. This chain links TRBV13-1 with TRBJ2-5; tentatively, D is TRBD2 (7 bases). The CDR3 spans 15 residues. The V and J ends lost 1 base and 1 base respectively, with 10 bases between them. CDR1 NSHNY and CDR2 SYGAGN come from the germline V gene. CDR3 bases read: TGTGCCAGCAGTGATCGGGGGGCCGACCAAGAC. It specifies CASSDRGADQD. In full, the CDR3 is CASSDRGADQDTQYF.

On this clone itself: Genes and germline are mouse. The read stops 4 residues short of the end of the CDR3; the missing end is completed from the germline J gene. The same CDR3 also results from other DNA sequences found in this sample. The chain uses TRBV5 and TRBJ2-7; D remains unclear. Between the trimmed V and J ends, which lost 2 bases and 0 bases, there was a span of 2 bases. The germline gives CDR1 LGHNA, CDR2 YNLKQL (reference sequence). The CDR3 length is 12 residues. Here the CDR3 reads CASSQHSYEQYF. The sequenced part of the CDR3 DNA is TGTGCCAGCAGCCAACACTCCTAT.

Points on this clone: Mouse germline and gene names are used. The read finishes 4 residues shy of the CDR3 end, and the germline J gene is used to complete it. The same CDR3 can be traced to other DNA sequences in this sample. The chain employs TRBV31 and TRBJ2-2, with a tentative D call TRBD2 (7 bases). This CDR3 has 15 residues. CDR1 is GKSSPN and CDR2 is SITVG in the germline V gene. The V end lost 0 bases, the J end lost 3 bases, and 11 bases lay between the germline ends. CDR3 in amino acids: CAWSLLGGHTGQLYF. The sequenced CDR3 bases are TGTGCCTGGAGTCTATTGGGGGGCCACACCGGG.

This clone was counted only a few times. Gene and germline names: mouse. From the germline J gene comes the end of the CDR3, since the read stops 4 residues before it. This chain connects TRBV13-3 to TRBJ2-5; the D is unclear. Trimming took off 5 bases at V and 2 bases at J, with 6 bases between the two ends. This CDR3 is 12 amino acids long. CDR1 is NNHDY and CDR2 is SYVADS in the germline V gene. CDR3 DNA (partial): TGTGCCAGCAGCACTGTCCAAGAC. Protein: CASSTVQD. The full CDR3 sequence reads CASSTVQDTQYF.

This clone turned up a few times. Gene names are the mouse ones. The read halts 4 residues ahead of the CDR3 end, with the missing end drawn from the germline J gene. The chain recombines TRBV13-3 with TRBJ2-7, with 9 bases identical to TRBD1. CDR1 and CDR2 (germline): NNHDY, SYVADS. The CDR3 runs to 13 residues. CDR3 sequence: CASRRDREYEQYF. CDR3 bases read: TGTGCCAGCAGGAGGGACAGGGAATAT.

As for this clone: Each gene name is a mouse one. From the germline J gene comes the end of the CDR3, since the read stops 4 residues before it. The chain combines TRBV1 with TRBJ2-5; 10 bases fit TRBD1. CDR1 and CDR2 from the germline V gene are NSQYPW and LRSPGD (reference sequence). There are 15 residues in the CDR3. This CDR3 is CTCSATGGAGDTQYF. Incomplete CDR3 DNA: TGCACCTGCAGTGCGACAGGGGGCGCAGGGGAC.

Of note for this clone: These gene names are mouse names. The read gets to within 3 residues of the CDR3 end, and the germline J gene fills in the rest. Other DNA variants within this sample encode the same CDR3. V is TRBV5 and J is TRBJ1-6, with D perhaps matching TRBD1 (5 bases). TRBJ1-6 is given ORF status, its function remaining uncertain. CDR1 and CDR2 from the germline V gene are LGHNA and YNLKQL (reference sequence). There are 16 residues in the CDR3. The V end was cut by 0 bases, the J end by 0 bases, with 6 bases between. Partial CDR3 DNA: TGTGCCAGCAGCCAAGAGGGGGTTTCCTATAATTCGCCC. Translated: CASSQEGVSYNSP. The CDR3 reads in full as CASSQEGVSYNSPLYF.

This clone was detected a few times. These gene names are mouse names. Read coverage stops 4 residues before the CDR3 terminus; the germline J gene supplies the remainder. The rearrangement joins TRBV13-1 to TRBJ1-2; 8 positions agree with TRBD1. The ends lost 3 bases at V and 4 bases at J; junction bases unmatched: 5. CDR3 length: 14 amino acids. The V gene's germline CDR1 is NSHNY and CDR2 SYGAGN. CDR3 residues: CASSGRGLGSDYTF. Incomplete CDR3 DNA: TGTGCCAGCAGTGGCAGGGGGCTCGGCTCC.

Turning to this clone: These gene names are mouse names. Incomplete CDR3 DNA: TGTGCCAGCGGTAAACGACTGGGGGGGTATGCT. This codes for CASGKRLGGYA. The whole CDR3 sequence reads CASGKRLGGYAEQFF. The chain recombines TRBV13-1 with TRBJ2-1, with 11 bases lining up with TRBD2. The read falls 4 residues short of the CDR3 end, and the missing part is taken from the germline J gene. This CDR3 spans 15 amino acids. CDR1 and CDR2 (germline): NSHNY, SYGAGN. V dropped 7 bases and J dropped 4; count of bases not matched to a gene: 7.

Concerning this clone itself: Each gene name is a mouse one. The missing CDR3 end, 4 residues past where the read stops, is filled in from the germline J gene. The chain joins TRBV1 to TRBJ2-3; unclear D gene. The V gene lost 1 base and the J gene lost 1 base, with 6 bases spanning the gap. Per the germline V gene, CDR1 is NSQYPW and CDR2 is LRSPGD (reference sequence). The CDR3 is made up of 14 amino acids. Partial CDR3 DNA: TGCACCTGCAGTGCAGTCAGAGGTGCAGAA. Its protein product is CTCSAVRGAE. From start to end, the CDR3 is CTCSAVRGAETLYF.

The sample holds a few counts of this clone. These gene names are mouse names. The DNA ends 4 residues before the CDR3 does, and the rest of the CDR3 is filled in from the germline J gene. The J gene is TRBJ2-3, the V gene TRBV13-1; 10 bases agree with TRBD2. Germline values: CDR1 NSHNY, CDR2 SYGAGN. The CDR3 spans 15 residues. J lost 1 base, V lost 6 bases, and 5 bases had no gene match. CDR3 DNA, as far as it was read: TGTGCCAGCACTTTGACTGGGGGGCGTGCAGAA. Its translation: CASTLTGGRAE. The complete CDR3 sequence is CASTLTGGRAETLYF.

Notes on this clone: Mouse gene names and germline throughout. The read ends 4 residues before the CDR3 terminus; that terminus is restored from the germline J gene. The genes are TRBV19 and TRBJ2-1; TRBD1 agrees at 7 bases. This CDR3 has 15 amino acids. Trimming at V came to 4 bases and at J to 3 bases, leaving 7 bases not matched to a gene. In germline, CDR1 is FNHDT, CDR2 SITEND (reference sequence). CDR3 sequence: CASSPRDRTYAEQFF. The covered CDR3 bases are TGTGCCAGCAGTCCTCGGGACAGAACCTATGCT.

This clone was counted a few times. Mouse gene names and germline throughout. The read terminates 4 residues ahead of where the CDR3 ends, so the germline J gene completes it. Other DNA sequences in the same sample also yield this CDR3. This sequence joins TRBV14 and TRBJ2-5, with TRBD1 matching 8 bases. The CDR3 is 13 amino acids. CDR1 and CDR2 (germline): SGHDT, FRDEAV. Here the CDR3 reads CASSSTGADTQYF. The part of the CDR3 DNA that was read is TGTGCCAGCAGTTCGACAGGGGCGGAC.